This T cell receptor beta chain was captured in a study of blood T cell repertoires in COVID-19. On the study more broadly: From the United States, Italy and Spain came samples of acute and convalescent COVID-19. From T cells, B-cell-depleted T cells, or PBMCs came the material, which was cDNA or gDNA.

Germline CDR1 and CDR2: SGHDN and FVKESK. The CDR3 runs to 17 residues. V trimming: 1 base; J trimming: 7 bases; junction bases outside the gene matches: 8. The repertoire was sequenced with immunoSEQ multiplex PCR; TCRdb's copy has only in-frame clones and lacks some. Of a few hundred thousand clones in the sample, about 90% were seen once. The rearrangement links TRBV14 to TRBJ1-6; 9 bases are a match to TRBD1. This receptor was obtained from a woman in her 50s with acute or convalescent COVID-19. Sequencing was performed on peripheral blood. CDR3 sequence: CASSQGLGTGRNSPLHF. CDR3 sequence (DNA): TGTGCCAGCAGCCAAGGTTTAGGGACAGGGCGAAATTCACCCCTCCACTTT.